This T cell receptor (beta chain) is drawn from a study of siplizumab effects on memory and regulatory T cells. Study at large: Run as pairs, the mixed lymphocyte reactions received siplizumab at around 0.98 ug/mL or no drug. Study conclusions and caveats: Proliferating clones, CD4+ or CD8+, lacked an assignable naive or memory phenotype in roughly 80-95% of cases. Naive T cells appeared more diverse than memory cells and seemed to be major alloresponse contributors.

Sequencing used immunoSEQ multiplex PCR; TCRdb keeps in-frame clones, though not all of them. The data contain 10,000 or so clones, 40% to 50% of them singletons. As described, mixed lymphocyte reaction cells underwent coculture at 37°C for a duration of 6 to 7 days. V was clipped by 5 bases and J by 5 bases, with 12 bases between them. CDR1 MNHNS and CDR2 SASEGT come from the germline V gene. CDR3 length equals 13 residues. As for this clone: As yet, its antigen is unknown.

The V and J genes are TRBV6-1 and TRBJ1-2; unclear D gene. The sequencing input was CFSE-low (dividing) CD8+ T cells sorted from an allogeneic mixed lymphocyte reaction. The TCR was taken from a human donor in good health; the cells came from an allogeneic mixed lymphocyte reaction. Some clones in this sample may be carry-over from other donors' samples. CDR3: CASSPDQFYGYTF. For the CDR3, the DNA is TGTGCCAGCAGTCCAGACCAATTTTATGGCTACACCTTC.